Following are 2 T cell receptor beta chains from one sample sequenced in a study of cytomegalovirus exposure and HLA in healthy donors. Generated by immunoSEQ multiplex PCR, the TCRdb table keeps only in-frame clones and is missing some. The sample consists of about 250,000 clones, about 90% of them appearing once. The sequenced sample was PBMCs. The source of these receptors is a man between 18 and 35 years old in good health and CMV-seropositive.

V and J are TRBV27 and TRBJ1-2; D is undetermined. CDR1 MNHEY and CDR2 SMNVEV come from the germline V gene (reference sequence). Trimming removed 8 bases at V and 4 bases at J, with 8 bases between. The CDR3 spans 11 residues. The CDR3 here is CASRTVYGYTF. CDR3 DNA sequence: TGTGCCAGCCGCACAGTCTATGGCTACACCTTC.

This clone is a singleton in its sample. The chain links TRBV27 to TRBJ2-7; no clear D gene. CDR3 length: 11 residues. Germline V gene data show CDR1 as MNHEY and CDR2 as SMNVEV (reference sequence). Trimming pared 6 bases from V and 5 bases from J, leaving 8 bases between. CDR3 DNA: TGTGCCAGCAGGGGGATCCACGAGCAGTACTTC. It specifies CASRGIHEQYF.